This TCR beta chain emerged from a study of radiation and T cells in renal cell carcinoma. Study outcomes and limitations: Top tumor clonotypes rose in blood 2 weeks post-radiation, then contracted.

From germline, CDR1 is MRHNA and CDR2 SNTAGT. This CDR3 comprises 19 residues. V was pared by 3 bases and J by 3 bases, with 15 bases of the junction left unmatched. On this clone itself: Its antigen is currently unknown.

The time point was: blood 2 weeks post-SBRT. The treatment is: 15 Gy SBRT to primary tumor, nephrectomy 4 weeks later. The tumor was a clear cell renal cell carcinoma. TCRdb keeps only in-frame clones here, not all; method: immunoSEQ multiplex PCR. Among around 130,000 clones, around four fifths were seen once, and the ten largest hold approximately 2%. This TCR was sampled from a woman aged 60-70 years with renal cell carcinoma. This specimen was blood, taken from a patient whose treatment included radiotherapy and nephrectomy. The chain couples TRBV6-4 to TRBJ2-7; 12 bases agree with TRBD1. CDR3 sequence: CASSERDRGRRILIYEQYF. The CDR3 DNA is TGTGCCAGCAGTGAGAGGGACAGGGGGCGCCGGATCCTCATCTACGAGCAGTACTTC.